This T cell receptor beta chain was profiled in a study of blood T cell repertoires in COVID-19. For the study at large: Sites in the United States, Italy and Spain provided acute and convalescent COVID-19 samples. PBMCs, B-cell-depleted T cells, or T cells provided the cDNA or gDNA that made up the material.

The CDR3 sequence is 15 residues long. Trimming pared 4 bases from V and 1 base from J, leaving 14 bases between. CDR1 is SGHNT and CDR2 is YYREEE in the germline V gene (reference sequence). In the study's own analysis: Amplification with reference gene primers provided the estimates of nucleated cell counts. Data came from immunoSEQ multiplex PCR; TCRdb stores just in-frame clones and leaves some out. The V and J calls and the clone size are those of that table, but D and trimming were determined from the DNA. The top ten hold 8.2% of the sample, which has about 140,000 clones, about 86% seen once.

The rearrangement links TRBV5-4 to TRBJ1-1, with D perhaps matching TRBD1 (6 bases). The sequence was obtained from a woman in her fifties or sixties with acute or convalescent COVID-19. Sequencing input: peripheral blood. The CDR3 nucleotides are TGTGCCAGCAGCGTTACAGGGCTTGGGAACACTGAAGCTTTCTTT. It yields the protein CASSVTGLGNTEAFF.